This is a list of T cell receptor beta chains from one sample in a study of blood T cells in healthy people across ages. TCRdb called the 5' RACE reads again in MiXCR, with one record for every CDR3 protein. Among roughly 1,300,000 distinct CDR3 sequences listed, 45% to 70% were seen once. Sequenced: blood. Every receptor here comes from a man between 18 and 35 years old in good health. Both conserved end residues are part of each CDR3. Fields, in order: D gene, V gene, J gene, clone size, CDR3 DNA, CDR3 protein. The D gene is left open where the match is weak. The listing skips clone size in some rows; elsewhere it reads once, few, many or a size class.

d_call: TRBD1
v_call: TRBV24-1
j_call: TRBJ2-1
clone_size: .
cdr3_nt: TGTGCCACCAGTGATTTGGGACAGGGGAGTGGCAATGAGCAGTTCTTC
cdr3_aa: CATSDLGQGSGNEQFF

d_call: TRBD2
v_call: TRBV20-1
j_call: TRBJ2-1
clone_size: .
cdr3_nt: TGCAGTGCTAGAGATTCGGGGGCTAGCGGGAGGGTAAGGGTTGGAAATGAGCAGTTCTTC
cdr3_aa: CSARDSGASGRVRVGNEQFF

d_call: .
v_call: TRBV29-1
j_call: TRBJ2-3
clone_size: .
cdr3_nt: TGCAGCCAGTTAGACGGCACAGATACGCAGTATTTT
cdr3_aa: CSQLDGTDTQYF

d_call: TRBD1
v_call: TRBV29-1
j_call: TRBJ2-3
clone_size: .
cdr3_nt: TGCAGCGAAGGGCCGGGCAGGGGGGATACGCAGTATTTT
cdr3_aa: CSEGPGRGDTQYF

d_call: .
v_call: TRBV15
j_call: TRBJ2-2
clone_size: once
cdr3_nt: TGTGCCACCAGCAGAGTTGCAGCTAGGAACACCGGGGAGCTGTTTTTT
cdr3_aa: CATSRVAARNTGELFF

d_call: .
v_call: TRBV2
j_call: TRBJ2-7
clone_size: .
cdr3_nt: TGTGCCAGCAGGGTGATAGGCTCCTACGAGCAGTACTTC
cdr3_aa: CASRVIGSYEQYF

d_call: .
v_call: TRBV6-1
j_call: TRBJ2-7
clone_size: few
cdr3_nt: TGTGCCAGCAGTCCCTCAGGGGCCCCCTACGAGCAGTACTTC
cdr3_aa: CASSPSGAPYEQYF

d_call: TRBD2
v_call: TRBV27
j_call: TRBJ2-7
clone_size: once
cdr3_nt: TGTGCCAGCAGTCAAACTAGCGGGAGAACGGAAGAGCAGTACTTC
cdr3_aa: CASSQTSGRTEEQYF

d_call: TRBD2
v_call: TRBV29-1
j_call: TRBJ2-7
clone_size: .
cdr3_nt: TGCAGCACCGGAACGGGACTAGCGGCCTACGAGCAGTACTTC
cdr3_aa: CSTGTGLAAYEQYF

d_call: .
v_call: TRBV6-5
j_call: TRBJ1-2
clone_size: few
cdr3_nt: TGTGCCAGCAAGCTCGGGAGCGGCCTTGACTATGGCTACACCTTC
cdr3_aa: CASKLGSGLDYGYTF

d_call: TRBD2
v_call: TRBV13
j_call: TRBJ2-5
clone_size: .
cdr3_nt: TGTGCCAGCAGCTTAGTCTTGGGCCTAGCGGGGGGACAAGAGACCCAGTACTTC
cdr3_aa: CASSLVLGLAGGQETQYF

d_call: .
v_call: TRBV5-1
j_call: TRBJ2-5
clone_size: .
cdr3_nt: TGCGCCAGCAGTGCATTTGTGACCCAGTACTTC
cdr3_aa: CASSAFVTQYF

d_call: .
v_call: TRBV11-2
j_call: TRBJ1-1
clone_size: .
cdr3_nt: TGTGCCAGCAGCTCCGTGAATACTATGAACACTGAAGCTTTCTTT
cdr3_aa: CASSSVNTMNTEAFF

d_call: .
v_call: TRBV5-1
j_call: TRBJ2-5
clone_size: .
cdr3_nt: TGCGCCAGCAAGGAGACAGCTTTCCAAGAGACCCAGTACTTC
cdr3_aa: CASKETAFQETQYF

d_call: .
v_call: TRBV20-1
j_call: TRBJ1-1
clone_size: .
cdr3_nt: TGCAGTGCTGCGGGCCTTGACTACACTGAAGCTTTCTTT
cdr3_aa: CSAAGLDYTEAFF

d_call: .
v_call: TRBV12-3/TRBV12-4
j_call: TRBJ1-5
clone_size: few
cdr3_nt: TGTGCCAGCAGTTTTGGTCGGGACATACATCAGCCCCAGCATTTT
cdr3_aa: CASSFGRDIHQPQHF

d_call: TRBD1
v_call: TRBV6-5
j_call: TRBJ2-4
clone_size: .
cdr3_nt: TGTGCCACCGGGACAGGCCCAACCGGGCAGTACTTC
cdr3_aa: CATGTGPTGQYF

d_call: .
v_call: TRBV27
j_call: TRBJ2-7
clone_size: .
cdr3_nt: TGTGCCAGCAGTTTATATATCGATTCGCGCTACGAGCAGTACTTC
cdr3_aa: CASSLYIDSRYEQYF

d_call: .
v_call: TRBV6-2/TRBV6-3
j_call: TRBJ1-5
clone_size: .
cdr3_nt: TGTGCCAGCAGGCGAGCCCAGACAGGTGCAGGTTCACCCCAGCATTTT
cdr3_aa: CASRRAQTGAGSPQHF

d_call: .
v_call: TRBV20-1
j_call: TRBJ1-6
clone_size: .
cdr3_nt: TGCAGTGCTAGAGGGGAGGGAGAATATAATTCACCCCTCCACTTT
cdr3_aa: CSARGEGEYNSPLHF

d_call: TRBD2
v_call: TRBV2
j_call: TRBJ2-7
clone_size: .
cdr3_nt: TGTGCCAGCAGAGAATTAGCGGGAGGGTTTTACGAGCAGTACTTC
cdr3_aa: CASRELAGGFYEQYF

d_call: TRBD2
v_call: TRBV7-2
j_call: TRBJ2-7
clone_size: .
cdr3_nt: TGTGCCAGCAGCTCAAACCTGGGGGGAGGGTACGAGCAGTACTTC
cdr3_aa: CASSSNLGGGYEQYF

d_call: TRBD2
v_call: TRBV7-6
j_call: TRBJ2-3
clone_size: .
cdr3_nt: TGTGCCAGCAGCGCGGGACTAGCGGGAGCAGATACGCAGTATTTT
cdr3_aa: CASSAGLAGADTQYF

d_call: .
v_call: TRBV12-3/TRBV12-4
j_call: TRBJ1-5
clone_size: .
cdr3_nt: TGTGCCAGCAGTTTGGGCGGAACGAATCAGCCCCAGCATTTT
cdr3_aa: CASSLGGTNQPQHF

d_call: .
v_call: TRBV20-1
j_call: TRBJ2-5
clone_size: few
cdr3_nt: TGCAGTGGGATCGGGGCCCTCCAAGAGACCCAGTACTTC
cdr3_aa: CSGIGALQETQYF

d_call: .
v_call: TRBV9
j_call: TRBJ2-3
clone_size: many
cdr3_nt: TGTGCCAGCAGCGTAGCTAGCACAGATACGCAGTATTTT
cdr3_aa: CASSVASTDTQYF

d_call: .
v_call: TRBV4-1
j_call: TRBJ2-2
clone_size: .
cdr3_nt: TGCGCCAGCAGCCAAGAAGAGGGGGGGGGCACCGGGGAGCTGTTTTTT
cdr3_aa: CASSQEEGGGTGELFF

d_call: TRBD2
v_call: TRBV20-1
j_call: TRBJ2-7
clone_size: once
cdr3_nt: TGCAGTGCTCGAACGGGACTAGGGCTGTACGAGCAGTACTTC
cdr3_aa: CSARTGLGLYEQYF

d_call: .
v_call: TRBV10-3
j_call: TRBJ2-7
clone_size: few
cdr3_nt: TGTGCCATCAGTGACCCCCGGGTCATCAACTACGAGCAGTACTTC
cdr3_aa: CAISDPRVINYEQYF

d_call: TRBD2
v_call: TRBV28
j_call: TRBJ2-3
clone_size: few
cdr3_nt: TGTGCCAGCAGGGGCCCCATAGCGGGGGTCCCAGATACGCAGTATTTT
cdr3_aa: CASRGPIAGVPDTQYF

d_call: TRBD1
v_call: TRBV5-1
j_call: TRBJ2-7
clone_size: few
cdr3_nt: TGCGCCAGCACCTGGACAGGGTCCTACGAGCAGTACTTC
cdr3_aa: CASTWTGSYEQYF

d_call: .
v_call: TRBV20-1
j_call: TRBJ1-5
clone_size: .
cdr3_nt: TGCAGTGCTGGGGCCTTGGGCGGCAATCAGCCCCAGCATTTT
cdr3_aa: CSAGALGGNQPQHF

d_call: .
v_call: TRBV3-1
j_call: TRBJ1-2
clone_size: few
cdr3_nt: TGTGCCAGCAGGATTTGGACAGAAGGCCTGGGCTACACCTTC
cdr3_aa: CASRIWTEGLGYTF

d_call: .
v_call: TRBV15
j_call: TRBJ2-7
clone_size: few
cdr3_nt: TGTGCCACCAGCAGAGTCGGACAGTCCTCCTACGAGCAGTACTTC
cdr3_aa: CATSRVGQSSYEQYF